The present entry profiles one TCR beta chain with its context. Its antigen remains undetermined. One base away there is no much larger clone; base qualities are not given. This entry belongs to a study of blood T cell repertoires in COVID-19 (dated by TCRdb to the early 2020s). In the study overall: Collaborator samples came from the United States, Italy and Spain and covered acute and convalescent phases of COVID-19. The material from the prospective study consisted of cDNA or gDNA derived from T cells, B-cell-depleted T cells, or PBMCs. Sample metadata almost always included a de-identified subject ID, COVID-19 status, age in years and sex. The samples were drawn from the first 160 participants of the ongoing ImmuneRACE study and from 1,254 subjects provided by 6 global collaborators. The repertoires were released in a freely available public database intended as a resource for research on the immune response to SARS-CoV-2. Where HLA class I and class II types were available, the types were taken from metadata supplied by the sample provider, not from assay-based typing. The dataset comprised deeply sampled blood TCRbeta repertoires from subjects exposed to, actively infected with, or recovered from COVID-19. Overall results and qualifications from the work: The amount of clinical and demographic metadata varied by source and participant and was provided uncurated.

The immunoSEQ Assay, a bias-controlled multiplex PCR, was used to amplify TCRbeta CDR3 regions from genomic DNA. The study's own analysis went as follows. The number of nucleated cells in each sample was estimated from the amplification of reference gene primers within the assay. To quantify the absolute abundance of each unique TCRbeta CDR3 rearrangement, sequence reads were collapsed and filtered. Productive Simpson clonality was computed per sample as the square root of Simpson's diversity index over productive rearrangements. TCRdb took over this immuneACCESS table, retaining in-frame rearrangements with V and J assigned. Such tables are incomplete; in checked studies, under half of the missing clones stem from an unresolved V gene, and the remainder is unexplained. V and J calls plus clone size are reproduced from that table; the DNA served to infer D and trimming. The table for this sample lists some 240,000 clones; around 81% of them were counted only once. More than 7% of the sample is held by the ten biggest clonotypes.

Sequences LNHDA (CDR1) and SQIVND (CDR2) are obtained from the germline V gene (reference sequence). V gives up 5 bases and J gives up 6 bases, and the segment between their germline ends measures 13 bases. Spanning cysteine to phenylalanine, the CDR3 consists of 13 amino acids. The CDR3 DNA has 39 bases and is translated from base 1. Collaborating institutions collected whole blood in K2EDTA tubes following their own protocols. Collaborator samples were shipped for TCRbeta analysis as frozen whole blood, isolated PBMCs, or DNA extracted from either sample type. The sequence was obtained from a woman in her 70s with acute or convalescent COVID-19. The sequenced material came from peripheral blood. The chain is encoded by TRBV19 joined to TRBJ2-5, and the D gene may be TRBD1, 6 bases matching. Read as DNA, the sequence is TGTGCCAGTAGTGCCCTCAGGGGACAGACCCAGTACTTC. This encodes CASSALRGQTQYF.